This record covers a single T cell receptor beta chain. The target antigen is unknown. These data come from a study of cytomegalovirus exposure and HLA in healthy donors. The study's findings and limits: Many donors shared some public TCRs, even though most TCR sequences were rare.

It was with 60 Vbeta and 13 Jbeta primers that the PCR ran. The repertoire was sequenced with immunoSEQ multiplex PCR; TCRdb's copy has only in-frame clones and lacks some. The sample lists roughly 170,000 clones, 75% to 85% occurring once. The ends were cut back, 4 bases at V and 8 bases at J, with 11 bases in the middle. Germline assignment: CDR1 SGHTA and CDR2 FQGTGA. The CDR3 runs 13 residues. The chain joins TRBV7-3 to TRBJ1-4; weak D call: TRBD1 (5 bases). This sequence originates from a woman in her twenties or thirties in good health and CMV-seropositive. Sequenced sample: PBMCs. This CDR3 is CASSWTHGEKLFF. The CDR3, as DNA: TGTGCCAGCAGCTGGACACATGGCGAAAAACTGTTTTTT.